These 5 T cell receptor beta chains share one sample of origin, sequenced in a study of T cells in Graves' hyperthyroidism and ophthalmopathy. Template material for amplifying TCR beta CDR3 regions consisted of RNA transcripts. TCR CDR3 regions were first amplified by RT-PCR with HTBI primers. TCRdb reprocessed the multiplex PCR reads via MiXCR and lists one record per CDR3 protein. The table has a few hundred thousand distinct CDR3 sequences, 15% to 18% seen once. The sample consisted of blood. The source of these receptors is a woman under 30 with Graves' hyperthyroidism that later progressed to Graves' ophthalmopathy.

This clonotype was observed at least ten times. The V gene is TRBV28, the J gene TRBJ1-2, with D uncertain. Trimming left V 3 bases short and J 2 bases short, with 7 bases between. This CDR3 spans 13 amino acids. Germline-derived CDR1 and CDR2 are MDHEN and SYDVKM. The CDR3 is CASSFSGNYGYTF. The DNA for the CDR3 is TGTGCCAGCAGTTTCTCCGGGAACTATGGCTACACCTTC.

This clonotype was counted ten times or more. This rearrangement joins TRBV2 to TRBJ2-2, with D maybe TRBD2 (5 bases). Germline V gene sequence: CDR1 SNHLY, CDR2 FYNNEI. Trimming took 5 bases from V and 5 from J, leaving 21 bases between them. The CDR3 has 17 amino acids. The CDR3 spells CASSRPLGLTGTGELFF. The DNA of the CDR3 is TGTGCCAGCAGTCGCCCTTTGGGCCTTACGGGGACCGGGGAGCTGTTTTTT.

This clonotype has a handful of counts. The V gene is TRBV20-1, the J gene TRBJ2-2; unclear D gene. V dropped 1 base and J dropped 0 bases, with 15 bases sitting between them. Per germline, CDR1 DFQATT and CDR2 SNEGSKA (reference sequence). The CDR3 sequence is 17 residues long. CDR3 bases: TGCAGTGCTAGAGTACTTGACGGGCCAACGAACACCGGGGAGCTGTTTTTT. Translating gives CSARVLDGPTNTGELFF.

This clonotype was recorded many times. The CDR3 sequence: CASSSRDTGGGADTQYF. As DNA, the CDR3 is TGTGCCAGCAGCTCCCGGGACACGGGTGGGGGGGCAGATACGCAGTATTTT. J is TRBJ2-3 and V is TRBV11-2, with D maybe TRBD2 (7 bases). Germline V gives CDR1 SGHAT, CDR2 FQNNGV. CDR3 length equals 17 residues. Trimming left V 4 bases short and J 4 bases short, with 21 bases between.

The table lists this clonotype with a few counts. The chain recombines TRBV12-3 or TRBV12-4 with TRBJ2-1; D gene ambiguous. The germline V and J ends were trimmed by 4 bases and 7 bases, with 8 bases remaining between them. The CDR3 is made up of 12 amino acids. CDR3 amino acids: CASSSGKNEQFF. In DNA form, the CDR3 reads TGTGCCAGCAGTTCTGGGAAAAATGAGCAGTTCTTC.